This TCR beta chain was found in a study of T cells in women clearing cervical HPV infection (dated by TCRdb to 2016 to 2018). For the study in its entirety: The cases were 25 to 30 women with histologically confirmed HPV16-related CIN3 or worse, and 2 of these cases were invasive cancers. The controls were 25 women whose single incident HPV16 infection cleared within 12 months with no development of precancer or cancer. Case blood was taken at the visit when the lesion was first identified, whereas control blood was taken when infection was no longer detected. For cases, the median interval between lesion detection and blood sampling was more than 130 days, with an interquartile range of roughly 80 to 200 days. Since only a few of the women had HLA typing available, the possibility that HLA type was acting as a confounder could not be ruled out. This exploratory proof-of-principle case-control study, nested within the Guanacaste HPV Natural History Study in Costa Rica, compared TCR repertoires among women with different cervical HPV16 outcomes. Cases and controls were matched on year of sample collection and on age within five years. A median age of approximately 32 years was observed in cases versus 37 to 45 in controls, and no significant differences in baseline characteristics were found. In the parent cohort, some 11,000 women aged 18 or older were enrolled in Guanacaste, Costa Rica, during about 1993 to 1994 and then followed for approximately seven years. Quality controls consisted of five blinded duplicates per group, for a total of about 60 samples made up of about 50 participants and around 10 replicates. The paper as a whole reports these results and caveats: T-cell numbers per sample were unknown, so richness differences could reflect varying T-cell content rather than repertoire biology. Random forest classifiers combining richness and V gene abundances distinguished cases from controls with an estimated AUC of roughly 0.81. TCR repertoire richness was significantly higher in CIN3+ cases than in controls across sequencing depths, while evenness did not differ. Cases had lower TRBV6-7 relative abundance than controls (about 0.099% versus 0.16%; Bonferroni P = 0.0008). The cross-sectional design could not show whether associations preceded infection or resulted from it; effector/memory subsets and HPV-specific T cells were not isolated.

Every participant had a single incident cervical HPV16 infection, and prevalent HPV16 infections were excluded. Cervical HPV DNA was detected by MY09/MY11 PCR, and genotyping was performed by dot-blot hybridization. About 15 mL of heparinized blood were centrifuged, and the buffy coat was aliquoted, frozen at -30°C, then stored at -80°C. QIAGEN kits were used to extract genomic DNA from the buffy coat specimens. Points on this clone: It lacks a known antigen. The CDR3 end is not reached by the read, which stops 3 residues before it; the germline J gene fills it in.

The germline V gene yields ENHRY for CDR1 and SYGVKD for CDR2. The CDR3 covers 15 residues, taking in both the cysteine and the phenylalanine. The 36 bases shown cover part of the CDR3, and their frame starts at base 1. V trim: 3 bases; J trim: 8 bases; unmatched bases: 5. TCR beta CDR3 regions were amplified by multiplex PCR using the immunoSEQ assay from an average of 1200 ng genomic DNA per sample. Primer bias was corrected in the assay by using a complete synthetic TCR repertoire to establish an amplification baseline. The amplicons were sequenced on the Illumina platform. The study's own analysis went as follows. Error correction of the sequences involved clustering with frequency ratios plus a modified nearest-neighbor algorithm, after which the sequences were analyzed in the immunoSEQ Analyzer using IMGT gene definitions. At each rarefaction depth, TCR richness and evenness were averaged over 20 rarefaction repeats, and samples with fewer sequences than the depth were excluded. Relative abundances of V, D and J genes were compared between groups using Wilcoxon rank sum tests, with FDR correction applied. Blinded duplicates gave an intraclass correlation of around 96% for TCR richness and an average of around 83% across around 66 gene segments. TCRdb took this table from immuneACCESS and kept in-frame rearrangements with V and J called. Such tables lack part of the clones; where checked against another copy, unresolved V genes explain under half of the gap, and the rest is unexplained. V, J and clone size are those of that table, while D and trimming were read from the DNA. The sample table includes tens of thousands of clones. Together, the top ten hold around 4.7% of the sample.

The sample was blood buffy coat. The chain uses TRBV10-3 and TRBJ2-1, with 12 central nucleotides matching TRBD2. The receptor was isolated from a woman between 18 and 70 years old with a cervical HPV16 infection that either progressed to CIN3+ or cleared (not recorded which). The sequenced CDR3 bases are TGTGCCATCAGTGACCTAGCGGGGGGGCGGGATGAG. It codes for CAISDLAGGRDE. The full CDR3 sequence reads CAISDLAGGRDEQFF.